This TCR beta chain is from a study of CD8+CD57+ T cells in acquired aplastic anemia (dated by TCRdb to 2016 to 2019). Notes on the research overall: DNA extracted from sorted CD4+ and CD8+ cells had a mean of roughly 3.4 ug, with a range of roughly 0.19 to 27.4 ug. CD8+CD57+ expansion was defined as a frequency above the mean frequency observed in healthy subjects.

This clonotype was seen repeatedly, ten times or more. Its antigen remains unidentified. No base-level quality is on record; no much larger clone is a single base apart. Paper-wide results and their limitations: No significant difference in CD8+ Simpson's diversity was found between patients and healthy controls (P=0.060). Approximately 31 CD8+ CDR3 sequences were found in both patients and controls but appeared to be highly expressed in patients and within the immunodominant clones of the patients.

Taken from cysteine to phenylalanine, the CDR3 has 16 residues. Here the CDR3 DNA is all that survives: 48 bases in frame from base 1. Trimming takes 2 bases from V and 0 bases from J, and the germline ends sit 8 bases apart. CDR1 SGHVS and CDR2 FQNEAQ were looked up in the germline V gene. Expansion of CD8+CD57+ cells had been shown by flow cytometry in the patients chosen for sequencing. All patients had severe acquired aplastic anemia diagnosed by International Study of Aplastic Anemia and Agranulocytosis and Camitta criteria. At the time blood was sampled, none of the patients had received any therapy. The study deep-sequenced TCR repertoires of sorted CD4+ and CD8+ blood T cells from severe aplastic anemia patients and healthy subjects. Patients were enrolled in the USA under clinicaltrials.gov protocols 00001620, 01623167, 00001397, 00071045, 00081523 and 00961064. Ficoll-Paque density gradient centrifugation was used to isolate peripheral blood mononuclear cells. Before DNA was extracted, CD4+ and CD8+ T cells were sorted using either FACS or magnetic beads.

Genomic DNA served as template for TCR beta VDJ combination and CDR3 sequence profiling. TCR repertoire sequencing was run on an Illumina HiSeq 2000. Concerning the study's data processing: Repertoires were assessed using TRBV/TRBJ rearrangement plots, CDR3 size and DJ length profiles, and Simpson's diversity index. Whichever DNA sequence was most abundant in the deep sequencing data was defined as the immunodominant clone. CDR3 amino acid sequences were checked for sharing across subjects and were also compared against the VDJdb database and published repertoires. Using fastp trimming at Q25 and MiXCR clonotype assembly, TCRdb reanalyzed the public sequencing data and kept in-frame beta chains. Every CDR3 protein is listed once, alongside the most common genes and DNA of its rows. The V and J calls reflect TCRdb's pipeline rather than the authors' work. The sample table shows approximately 57,000 distinct CDR3 sequences, and about 56% are seen once. 16% of the sample is in the top ten clones.

The sample consisted of sorted CD4+, CD8+, or CD8+CD57+ T cells (not recorded which) from PBMCs. This TCR was recovered from a human donor with aplastic anemia. The V and J segments used are TRBV7-8 and TRBJ1-6, with no reliable assignment of the D segment. The nucleotide sequence reads TGTGCCAGCAGCTTATACGTGAGCTCCTATAATTCACCCCTCCACTTT. This yields the protein CASSLYVSSYNSPLHF.